This T cell receptor (beta chain) appears in the sequencing data of a study of T cells in Graves' hyperthyroidism and ophthalmopathy. Points from the study as a whole: The model forecast ophthalmopathy, anticipating it by a median approximately 6.1 months before onset.

This clonotype was counted ten times or more. Its antigen is unidentified. It was RNA transcripts that yielded the amplified TCR beta CDR3 regions. First-round RT-PCR of the TCR CDR3 relied on the HTBI primer set. From the multiplex PCR reads, TCRdb called clonotypes with MiXCR, one entry per CDR3 protein. Here the sample spans over 200,000 distinct CDR3 sequences, approximately 17% being singletons. The sample was blood. The TCR comes from a man aged 50-60 years with Graves' hyperthyroidism.

The CDR3 DNA reads TGTGCCAGCAGTTTTAGGGGGCCTGAGCAGTTCTTC. Amino acids: CASSFRGPEQFF. The chain recombines TRBV28 with TRBJ2-1; 7 nucleotides agree with TRBD1. The CDR3 runs 12 residues. CDR1 and CDR2 (germline): MDHEN, SYDVKM. After removal of 3 bases from V and 9 bases from J, the junction contained 2 bases not matched to a gene.